This T cell receptor beta chain was sequenced for a study of T cell clonality in common variable immunodeficiency. This clone was counted at least ten times. From the germline J gene comes the end of the CDR3, since the read stops 3 residues before it. Clones were read by immunoSEQ multiplex PCR, and TCRdb kept only the in-frame ones, dropping some. This set yields around 50,000 clones and no singletons; the top ten hold 5% to 7%. Germline assignment: CDR1 LNHNV and CDR2 YYDKDF (reference sequence). This CDR3 comprises 15 residues. V lost 3 bases to trimming and J lost 5 bases, with 13 bases between them.

The chain carries TRBV15 and TRBJ2-2, with D possibly TRBD1 on 5 matching bases. The receptor was isolated from a person aged 18 to 70 in good health. Source material: peripheral blood mononuclear cells. CDR3 sequence reads: CATSSFRTGTGELFF. The part of the CDR3 DNA that was read is TGTGCCACCAGCAGTTTTCGTACAGGTACCGGGGAG.